This is a list of T cell receptor beta chains from one sample in a study of identical twins. TCRdb called the 5' RACE reads again in MiXCR, with one record for every CDR3 protein. This sample yields 400,000 to 600,000 distinct CDR3 sequences, of which more than 20% are seen a single time; around 0.47% belongs to the top ten. The same data also went into a second study, on yellow fever vaccine responses in identical twins.

Sequencing was performed on CD4+ T cells sorted from blood. The receptors were gathered from a woman younger than 35 in good health. CDR3s include the opening cysteine and the closing phenylalanine or tryptophan. A D gene is named only where the DNA matches it firmly. Only some rows state a clone size, as once, few, many or a class for expanded clones.

cdr3_aa	cdr3_nt	clone_size	d_call	v_call	j_call
CAISEGRTEAFF	TGTGCCATCAGTGAAGGAAGGACTGAAGCTTTCTTT	NA	NA	TRBV10-3	TRBJ1-1
CASSLSASGSNIQYF	TGTGCCAGCAGCTTGTCCGCTAGCGGTAGTAACATTCAGTACTTC	NA	TRBD2	TRBV28	TRBJ2-4
CARAGKSNEKLFF	TGTGCCAGAGCAGGGAAATCTAATGAAAAACTGTTTTTT	NA	NA	TRBV2	TRBJ1-4
CASSLGLGRSETQYF	TGTGCCAGCAGTTTGGGACTAGGGAGGAGTGAGACCCAGTACTTC	NA	TRBD2	TRBV12-3/TRBV12-4	TRBJ2-5
CASSEGTRETQYF	TGTGCCAGCAGTGAAGGGACTAGAGAGACCCAGTACTTC	once	TRBD2	TRBV6-1	TRBJ2-5
CASSQERSRNNEQFF	TGCGCCAGCAGCCAAGAACGGTCCAGGAACAATGAGCAGTTCTTC	few	NA	TRBV4-1	TRBJ2-1
CSAPTSGQGVYGYTF	TGCAGTGCGCCGACCTCGGGACAGGGTGTCTATGGCTACACCTTC	NA	TRBD1	TRBV20-1	TRBJ1-2
CASSPLAGGWWQPQHF	TGTGCCAGCTCACCACTTGCGGGGGGCTGGTGGCAGCCCCAGCATTTT	NA	NA	TRBV18	TRBJ1-5
CSARDLDRGDYGYTF	TGCAGTGCCAGAGACTTGGACCGGGGAGACTATGGCTACACCTTC	few	NA	TRBV20-1	TRBJ1-2
CSVAVLGEQFF	TGCAGCGTTGCAGTCCTTGGTGAGCAGTTCTTC	NA	NA	TRBV29-1	TRBJ2-1
CATSMGLAGYTGELFF	TGTGCCACCAGTATGGGACTAGCGGGATACACCGGGGAGCTGTTTTTT	few	TRBD2	TRBV15	TRBJ2-2
CASSTERRGGEKLFF	TGTGCCAGCAGTACGGAGCGCAGGGGCGGAGAAAAACTGTTTTTT	NA	NA	TRBV6-1	TRBJ1-4
CASSLEGLAGVREQYF	TGTGCCAGCAGTTTAGAGGGACTAGCGGGAGTGCGCGAGCAGTACTTC	few	TRBD2	TRBV12-3/TRBV12-4	TRBJ2-7
CSAIAESTDTQYF	TGCAGTGCCATAGCGGAGAGCACAGATACGCAGTATTTT	few	NA	TRBV20-1	TRBJ2-3
CASSLSDRVTTNEKLFF	TGCGCCAGCAGCTTGTCGGACAGGGTTACAACTAATGAAAAACTGTTTTTT	NA	TRBD1	TRBV5-1	TRBJ1-4
CASSPRVGNEQFF	TGTGCCAGCAGCCCCAGGGTTGGCAATGAGCAGTTCTTC	NA	NA	TRBV11-2	TRBJ2-1
CASSLYPTGGSTGELFF	TGTGCCAGCAGTTTATACCCCACAGGGGGTTCCACCGGGGAGCTGTTTTTT	NA	TRBD1	TRBV27	TRBJ2-2
CASSLVGTVWELFF	TGTGCCAGCAGCTTAGTGGGGACTGTTTGGGAGCTGTTTTTT	NA	NA	TRBV7-8	TRBJ2-2
CASSQVQREADTQYF	TGTGCCAGCAGCCAAGTGCAGCGGGAGGCAGATACGCAGTATTTT	NA	TRBD2	TRBV3-1	TRBJ2-3
CASSQRTGWGYNEQFF	TGTGCCAGCAGCCAACGCACCGGGTGGGGCTACAATGAGCAGTTCTTC	NA	NA	TRBV3-1	TRBJ2-1
CSAPEQIILNTVAFF	TGCAGTGCTCCAGAACAGATAATTTTGAACACTGTAGCTTTCTTT	NA	NA	TRBV20-1	TRBJ1-1
CASSSGTGYTGELFF	TGCGCCAGCAGCTCTGGGACAGGTTACACCGGGGAGCTGTTTTTT	many	TRBD1	TRBV5-1	TRBJ2-2
CSPLVLGGKNIQYF	TGCAGTCCCCTTGTACTTGGGGGGAAAAACATTCAGTACTTC	once	NA	TRBV20-1	TRBJ2-4
CSAEGGKGSEAFF	TGCAGCGCCGAGGGAGGGAAGGGATCTGAAGCTTTCTTT	few	NA	TRBV29-1	TRBJ1-1
CASSLFPSGSLPREQFF	TGTGCCAGCAGTTTATTCCCTAGCGGGAGCCTCCCGCGTGAGCAGTTCTTC	few	TRBD2	TRBV27	TRBJ2-1
CASSQDSGGTDTQYF	TGTGCCAGCAGCCAAGATTCGGGAGGCACAGATACGCAGTATTTT	NA	NA	TRBV3-1	TRBJ2-3
CASSRPGLSQETQYF	TGTGCCAGCTCACGGCCGGGACTCTCTCAAGAGACCCAGTACTTC	NA	NA	TRBV18	TRBJ2-5
CASSLSSTGVRQPQHF	TGTGCCAGCAGCCTAAGCTCGACAGGAGTTCGTCAGCCCCAGCATTTT	NA	NA	TRBV28	TRBJ1-5
CASSQARTRGADTQYF	TGCGCCAGCAGCCAAGCAAGGACTCGAGGGGCAGATACGCAGTATTTT	few	NA	TRBV4-1	TRBJ2-3
CSARAGVTYEQYF	TGCAGTGCTAGAGCGGGAGTCACCTACGAGCAGTACTTC	NA	NA	TRBV20-1	TRBJ2-7
CASSPRPSSYNEQFF	TGTGCCAGCAGTCCTCGGCCTTCGTCCTACAATGAGCAGTTCTTC	many	NA	TRBV12-3/TRBV12-4	TRBJ2-1
CASSAAETSLGGTQYF	TGTGCCAGCTCCGCCGCCGAGACCTCTTTGGGAGGGACCCAGTACTTC	few	NA	TRBV3-1	TRBJ2-5
CASSYSYKDGYTF	TGTGCCAGCAGTTACTCGTACAAGGATGGCTACACCTTC	NA	NA	TRBV6-5	TRBJ1-2
CASSYSMRGRPGQASDTGELFF	TGTGCCAGCAGTTACTCGATGAGGGGAAGACCGGGACAGGCGTCGGACACCGGGGAGCTGTTTTTT	NA	TRBD1	TRBV6-2/TRBV6-3	TRBJ2-2
CATSDRLQGALRNEQFF	TGTGCCACCAGTGACCGATTACAGGGGGCTTTAAGGAATGAGCAGTTCTTC	few	TRBD1	TRBV24-1	TRBJ2-1
CASSGGPTYEQYF	TGTGCCAGCAGTGGGGGGCCTACCTACGAGCAGTACTTC	NA	NA	TRBV2	TRBJ2-7
CASSQEGRRYGYTF	TGCGCCAGCAGCCAAGAGGGAAGGCGGTATGGCTACACCTTC	few	NA	TRBV4-1	TRBJ1-2
CASGDTNTGELFF	TGTGCCTCGGGGGACACGAACACCGGGGAGCTGTTTTTT	few	NA	TRBV6-1	TRBJ2-2
CASSERDRSTSGANVLTF	TGTGCCAGCAGCGAACGGGACAGGTCGACCTCTGGGGCCAACGTCCTGACTTTC	NA	TRBD1	TRBV4-2	TRBJ2-6
CASRGGAGGIQPQHF	TGTGCCAGCAGGGGCGGAGCTGGGGGAATCCAGCCCCAGCATTTT	NA	NA	TRBV12-3/TRBV12-4	TRBJ1-5
CASRMTGGVSNSPLHF	TGTGCCAGCAGAATGACAGGGGGTGTTTCGAATTCACCCCTCCACTTT	few	TRBD1	TRBV27	TRBJ1-6